These 5 T cell receptor beta chains were all obtained from the same sample, sequenced in a study of blood T cells in healthy people across ages. Together with a sample-barcoded 5' primer, a J-beta primer mix was included in a second PCR lasting roughly 6 to 12 cycles. Each CDR3 protein is one row after TCRdb ran MiXCR on the 5' RACE reads. This table has roughly 2 million distinct CDR3 sequences, just under 50% appearing once. Sample: blood. The receptor set was obtained from a middle-aged woman in good health.

This clonotype was seen at least ten times. The chain couples TRBV29-1 to TRBJ2-1; D call uncertain. The CDR3 loop spans 10 amino acids. V lost 1 base to trimming and J lost 9 bases, with 4 bases between them. Germline CDR1 is SQVTM and CDR2 is ANQGSEA. The CDR3 coding sequence is TGCAGCGTTGAAGTGGGTGAGCAGTTCTTC. It specifies CSVEVGEQFF.

V gene TRBV7-2 combines with J gene TRBJ1-5; 11 positions agree with TRBD1. CDR1 and CDR2 (germline): SGHTA, FQGNSA. The V and J ends lost 5 bases and 7 bases, in that order; junction bases with no gene match: 7. This CDR3 has 15 amino acids. This CDR3 is CASSTHGDRGQPQHF. The DNA of the CDR3 is TGTGCCAGCAGCACGCACGGGGACAGGGGGCAGCCCCAGCATTTT.

This clonotype has a handful of counts. The chain combines TRBV25-1 with TRBJ2-3; TRBD2 is a possible D gene (6 bases). Germline V gene lookup returns CDR1 MGHDK and CDR2 SYGVNS. CDR3 length: 13 residues. V dropped 6 bases and J dropped 6 bases, with 13 bases sitting between them. CDR3 DNA sequence: TGTGCCAGCAGGACGGGACTTACGGATACGCAGTATTTT. This encodes CASRTGLTDTQYF.

This clonotype was seen a few times. The chain joins TRBV4-1 to TRBJ2-3; either TRBD1 or TRBD2 may fit D (6 bases each). Trimming stripped 0 bases from V and 5 bases from J, with 18 bases between. The CDR3 has 17 amino acids. The germline V gene has CDR1 MGHRA and CDR2 YSYEKL. The CDR3 DNA is TGCGCCAGCAGCCAAGATCCTGGGGGGCTTAGTAGAGATACGCAGTATTTT. Residues: CASSQDPGGLSRDTQYF.

The rearrangement links TRBV27 to TRBJ1-2, with TRBD1 matching 11 bases. This CDR3 is built from 17 residues. Per germline, CDR1 MNHEY and CDR2 SMNVEV (reference sequence). Trimming at V came to 11 bases and at J to 2 bases, leaving 16 bases not matched to a gene. DNA of the CDR3: TGTGCCTCCCGTAGTGGCTTTGGACAGGGGGCGAACTATGGCTACACCTTC. Residues: CASRSGFGQGANYGYTF.